What follows is one TCR beta chain and its context. The data derive from a study of long-term antiretroviral therapy in people with HIV. It was version v3.0 of the immunoSEQ assay that was run at survey level. Clones were read by immunoSEQ multiplex PCR, and TCRdb kept only the in-frame ones, dropping some. The sample lists about 13,000 clones, around three quarters occurring once. With V trimmed by 8 bases and J by 8 bases, 10 bases remained unmatched. The CDR3 consists of 14 residues. CDR1 is LNHDA, CDR2 SQIVND, per germline (reference sequence). V is TRBV19 and J is TRBJ2-4, with 9 nucleotides matching TRBD1. The specimen was unsorted PBMCs, collected 3.2 years before starting antiretroviral therapy. The receptor's source is a man aged 35 to 55 with HIV. CDR3 in DNA: TGTGCCAGTGGCCATGGGAGACAGGGGGACATTCAGTACTTC. It codes for CASGHGRQGDIQYF.